Below are 2 T cell receptor beta chains sequenced from a single sample in a study of brain T cells in children with intractable seizures. The table came from immunoSEQ multiplex PCR; TCRdb's copy has only in-frame clones and leaves some out. The repertoire holds 88,000 or so clones, approximately 90% seen once, with approximately 24% in the top ten. The sample here was peripheral blood, taken at surgery. The receptors stem from a girl aged 2-10 years with Rasmussen encephalitis and intractable seizures.

The chain joins TRBV25-1 to TRBJ2-4; D is possibly TRBD1 (6 bases). The CDR3 has 15 residues. The germline CDR1 and CDR2 sequences are MGHDK and SYGVNS. V was pared by 3 bases and J by 6 bases, with 15 bases between. In DNA form, the CDR3 reads TGTGCCAGCAGTGACGCAGGGGTTTTTGTAAACATTCAGTACTTC. This codes for CASSDAGVFVNIQYF.

The V call is TRBV3-1 (or the pseudogene TRBV3-2), the J call TRBJ2-5; possibly TRBD2 for D (5 bases). CDR1 and CDR2 (germline): LGHDT, YNNKEL (reference sequence). There are 14 residues in the CDR3. V lost 0 bases, J lost 7 bases, and 12 bases lay in between. The CDR3 region is CASSQDSGVGTQYF. The DNA for the CDR3 is TGTGCCAGCAGCCAAGACTCCGGGGTTGGGACCCAGTACTTC.